This T cell receptor (beta chain) was captured by sequencing in a study of cytomegalovirus exposure and HLA in healthy donors. Study summary: The 110 or so validation repertoires used the same platform as the roughly 670 first-cohort repertoires, a later analysis reported.

The assay was immunoSEQ multiplex PCR, and TCRdb's table has in-frame clones only and misses some. The table includes approximately 120,000 clones, around nine tenths detected once. Regarding the study as a whole: The majority of TCR sequences were rare, yet some public TCRs appeared in many donors. The listing of 150 or so TCR beta chains classed them as cytomegalovirus-associated.

This clone was observed a few times. The antigen is not known. Sequencing was done on a sample of PBMCs. The source is a woman aged 18-29 years in good health and CMV-seronegative.

CDR3 sequence: CASSIQQGTNTGELFF. The CDR3 DNA sequence: TGTGCCAGTAGTATTCAACAGGGGACAAACACCGGGGAGCTGTTTTTT. This chain connects TRBV19 to TRBJ2-2; 7 bases align to TRBD1. The CDR3 runs 16 residues. V shed 3 bases, J shed 2 bases, and the junction held 6 bases outside the gene matches. CDR1 is LNHDA, CDR2 SQIVND, per germline (reference sequence).